This T cell receptor beta chain was sequenced for a study of blood T cells in healthy people across ages. Primers used in a second PCR of about 7 to 11 cycles were a sample-barcoded 5' primer and a J-beta primer mix. One entry per CDR3 protein, called by TCRdb with MiXCR from the 5' RACE reads. This sample yields around 1,700,000 distinct CDR3 sequences, of which over 25% are seen a single time; around 7.7% belongs to the top ten. The V and J ends lost 2 bases and 5 bases, in that order; junction bases with no gene match: 5. The CDR3 runs 16 residues. Per germline, CDR1 KGHSH and CDR2 LQKENI. This clonotype appeared a few times.

The chain has TRBV18 and TRBJ1-6, with TRBD1 matching 8 bases. The clonotype was recovered from a young woman in good health. Sequenced input: blood. This CDR3 reads CASSPVTGGDNSPLHF. Here the CDR3 DNA reads TGTGCCAGCTCACCAGTCACAGGGGGGGATAATTCACCCCTCCACTTT.